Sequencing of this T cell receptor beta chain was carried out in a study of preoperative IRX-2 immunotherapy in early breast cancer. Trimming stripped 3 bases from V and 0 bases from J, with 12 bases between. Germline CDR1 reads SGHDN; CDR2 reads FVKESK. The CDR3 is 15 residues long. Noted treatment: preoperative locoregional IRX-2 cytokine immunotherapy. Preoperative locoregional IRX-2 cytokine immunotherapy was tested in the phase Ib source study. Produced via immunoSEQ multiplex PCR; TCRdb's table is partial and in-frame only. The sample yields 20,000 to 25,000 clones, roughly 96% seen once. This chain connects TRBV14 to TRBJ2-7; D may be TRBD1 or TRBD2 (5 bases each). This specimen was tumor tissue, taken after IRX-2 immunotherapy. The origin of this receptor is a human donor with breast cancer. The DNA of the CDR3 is TGTGCCAGCAGCCACCCCCTTGGGGGCTCCTACGAGCAGTACTTC. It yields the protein CASSHPLGGSYEQYF.